A selection of T cell receptor beta chains follows, all from one sample in a study of T cells in Graves' hyperthyroidism and ophthalmopathy. TCRdb re-analysed the multiplex PCR reads in MiXCR, keeping a single row per CDR3 protein. Altogether under 40,000 distinct CDR3 sequences are present, around 50% being singletons, with the ten largest covering 5.5% to 7.5%. What was sequenced was blood. Receptors were obtained from a woman between 50 and 59 years old with Graves' hyperthyroidism that later progressed to Graves' ophthalmopathy. The CDR3 runs from the conserved cysteine through the conserved F or W. Fields, in order: clone size, J gene, D gene, V gene, CDR3 DNA, CDR3 protein. The D gene is left open where the match is weak. Expanded clones are given a class, and other clones once, few, many or no size at all.

>many|TRBJ2-3|TRBD2|TRBV7-3
TGTGCCAGTAGCGGGATGGGTGGTACAGATACGCAGTATTTT
CASSGMGGTDTQYF
>medium-sized|TRBJ1-1|TRBD1|TRBV29-1
TGCAGCGTTGACTCGCCAGGGGGAAATGAAGCTTTCTTT
CSVDSPGGNEAFF
>-|TRBJ2-3|TRBD2|TRBV9
TGTGCCAGCAGCGGGCTAGCGGGAGGGCCGTTCGATACGCAGTATTTT
CASSGLAGGPFDTQYF
>-|TRBJ1-2|-|TRBV6-1
TGTACCAGCAGTGAACACACTCAAAGGGGCTACACCTTC
CTSSEHTQRGYTF
>many|TRBJ1-4|TRBD1|TRBV12-3/TRBV12-4
TGTGCCAGCAGTCCGGGACAGGGGTATGAAAAACTGTTTTTT
CASSPGQGYEKLFF
>-|TRBJ1-2|-|TRBV24-1
TGTGCCACCAGTGACCGTGGACTGCCTCGTGGCTACACCTTC
CATSDRGLPRGYTF
>-|TRBJ1-1|-|TRBV19
TGTGCCACTAGCGGGATACAGGGAATTCTGGACACTGAAGCTTTCTTT
CATSGIQGILDTEAFF
>-|TRBJ1-2|TRBD1|TRBV10-3
TGTGCCATCAGTGAGTCGGGGACAGGGGGAGATGGCTACACCTTC
CAISESGTGGDGYTF
>few|TRBJ2-7|TRBD1|TRBV19
TGTGCCAGTAGTACACAAACAGGGGTCGAGCAGTACTTC
CASSTQTGVEQYF
>many|TRBJ1-2|TRBD1|TRBV27
TGTGCCAGCAGTTTAAAGAACAGGGGCTATGGCTACACCTTC
CASSLKNRGYGYTF
>once|TRBJ2-7|-|TRBV12-3/TRBV12-4
TGTGCCAGCAGTTTTTCCCGCGAGCAGTACTTC
CASSFSREQYF
>-|TRBJ2-1|TRBD2|TRBV7-9
TGTGCCAGCAAGGGGCGGGAGAAGTTCGATGAGCAGTTCTTC
CASKGREKFDEQFF
>many|TRBJ2-1|TRBD2|TRBV5-5
TGTGCCAGCAGCTTGGTTCGAAGACTAGCGGGAGGTACAGATGAGCAGTTCTTC
CASSLVRRLAGGTDEQFF
>few|TRBJ2-7|-|TRBV18
TGTGCCAGCTCACCCCCCAGCGGATCCTACGAGCAGTACTTC
CASSPPSGSYEQYF
>many|TRBJ2-7|-|TRBV9
TGTGCCAGCAGCCCAGGGGGGGGGATTACCTACGAGCAGTACTTC
CASSPGGGITYEQYF
>-|TRBJ2-2|-|TRBV20-1
TGCAGTGCTACCCGCCATGGCGGGACCGGGGAGCTGTTTTTT
CSATRHGGTGELFF
>many|TRBJ2-5|-|TRBV11-3
TGTGCCAGCAGCTTATGGACAGATCAAGAGACCCAGTACTTC
CASSLWTDQETQYF
>-|TRBJ1-2|-|TRBV20-1
TGCAGTGCTAGAGATGCGCGGGGGGGGGGGGGCTATGGCTACACCTTC
CSARDARGGGGYGYTF
>-|TRBJ2-7|TRBD2|TRBV2
TGTGCCAGCAGTGTACTAGCGGGAGGGTGGCCCTACGAGCAGTACTTC
CASSVLAGGWPYEQYF
>-|TRBJ1-1|TRBD1|TRBV20-1
TGCAGTGCCTCGTCCCCGGACAGGGTAAGAGAAGCTTTCTTT
CSASSPDRVREAFF
>-|TRBJ2-1|-|TRBV20-1
TGCAGTGCTAGAAAGGGGGGCGGAGGCCGATACAATGAGCAGTTCTTC
CSARKGGGGRYNEQFF
>-|TRBJ2-3|-|TRBV7-3
TGTGCCAGCAGTACTACTGAGGGAGAGGCAGATACGCAGTATTTT
CASSTTEGEADTQYF
>-|TRBJ2-7|-|TRBV20-1
TGCAGTGCGTCAGGAGGGGAGGACATCTACGAGCAGTACTTC
CSASGGEDIYEQYF
>-|TRBJ2-5|-|TRBV20-1
TGCAGTGCTAGAGTCGGGGGGCTGGATCAGCCCCAGTACTTC
CSARVGGLDQPQYF
>few|TRBJ2-7|-|TRBV7-4
TGTGCCAGCAGCCTCTCTTCCTTC
CASSLSSF
>many|TRBJ2-1|TRBD2|TRBV9
TGTGCCAGCAGCCTAAGACTAGCGGGGGGTAGTGAGCAGTTCTTC
CASSLRLAGGSEQFF
>many|TRBJ2-1|-|TRBV5-1
TGCGCCAGCGCTGGGCGGGCGGCTTACAATGAGCAGTTCTTC
CASAGRAAYNEQFF
>-|TRBJ1-6|-|TRBV20-1
TGCAGTGCTAGGGGCGTGGGTATGACCCTCCACTTT
CSARGVGMTLHF
>-|TRBJ1-5|-|TRBV7-6
TGTGCCAGCAGCCCCCGGACGGTCCCCGGGCCCCAGCATTTT
CASSPRTVPGPQHF
>medium-sized|TRBJ2-7|TRBD2|TRBV25-1
TGTGCCAGCAGTGAAGTGGCGGGAGAGGTCGAGCAGTACTTC
CASSEVAGEVEQYF
>once|TRBJ2-1|TRBD2|TRBV19
TGTGCCAGTAGTATTGGGACTAGCGGGGCAAGCTCCTACAATGAGCAGTTCTTC
CASSIGTSGASSYNEQFF
>-|TRBJ2-7|TRBD2|TRBV10-3
TGTGCTAAGAACGCGGGAGGCTCCTACGAGCAGTACTTC
CAKNAGGSYEQYF
>once|TRBJ2-1|TRBD1|TRBV24-1
TGTGCCACCGGACCGGGACAGGGGTACCACAATGAGCAGTTCTTC
CATGPGQGYHNEQFF
>-|TRBJ2-7|TRBD2|TRBV9
TGTGCCAGCAGCGTAGCGGGAGGGCCGGGGGAGCAGTACTTC
CASSVAGGPGEQYF
>few|TRBJ2-3|TRBD2|TRBV18
TGTGCCAGCTCACCACAGTCCCTAGCGGGAGGGACAGATACGCAGTATTTT
CASSPQSLAGGTDTQYF
>-|TRBJ2-5|-|TRBV11-2
TGTGCCAGCAGAGATCCCCGGGACAAGGACTTC
CASRDPRDKDF
>many|TRBJ2-5|-|TRBV19
TGTGCCAGTAGTACCTCATACGCTCAGGGGAAGAAGACCCAGTACTTC
CASSTSYAQGKKTQYF
>many|TRBJ2-1|TRBD2|TRBV11-2
TGTGCCAGCTTGGGACTAGCGGGATCCAGAGATGAGCAGTTCTTC
CASLGLAGSRDEQFF
>-|TRBJ1-1|-|TRBV20-1
TGCAGTGCTAGAAGGACTAGCGGGAGGAACACTGAAGCTTTCTTT
CSARRTSGRNTEAFF
>medium-sized|TRBJ1-5|-|TRBV24-1
TGTGCCACCAGTTGGGGGGCCAATCAGCCCCAGCATTTT
CATSWGANQPQHF
>-|TRBJ2-3|-|TRBV2
TGTGCCAGCAAAAGGGACTGGGACAATGAGCAGTATTTT
CASKRDWDNEQYF
>few|TRBJ2-7|TRBD2|TRBV18
TGTGCCAGCTCACCAACTAGCGGGACCTACGAGCAGTACTTC
CASSPTSGTYEQYF
>many|TRBJ1-4|-|TRBV20-1
TGCAGTGCTAGAGAATATACGAGGAGTGGGGTACCCGGGCAGCGATACGGGGTCTATGAAAAACTGTTTTTT
CSAREYTRSGVPGQRYGVYEKLFF
>-|TRBJ2-5|-|TRBV6-5
TGTGCCAGCAGTTACCCGTCCGAGAGGGAGACCCAGTACTTC
CASSYPSERETQYF
>many|TRBJ2-7|-|TRBV6-5
TGTGCCAGCAGTATCAGCGCCAGTCGCGAGCAGTACTTC
CASSISASREQYF
>many|TRBJ2-7|-|TRBV30
TGTGCCTGGAGGCCCCCGGGGGTGTACGAGCAGTACTTC
CAWRPPGVYEQYF
>many|TRBJ2-7|TRBD2|TRBV5-6
TGTGCCAGCAGCTTGAGGTTTGCTAGCGGGAGCGACGAGCAGTACTTC
CASSLRFASGSDEQYF
>once|TRBJ1-1|-|TRBV19
TGTGCCAGTAGTCTCGGGGCGGACACTGAAGCTTCCTTT
CASSLGADTEASF
>-|TRBJ1-2|TRBD1|TRBV20-1
TGCAGTGCTAGGGCCAGGGGGACGAGTAACACCTTC
CSARARGTSNTF
>-|TRBJ2-3|TRBD1|TRBV6-6
TGTGCCAGCAATGGACAGGGGGCGCGGGATACGCAGTATTTT
CASNGQGARDTQYF
>many|TRBJ2-5|TRBD2|TRBV5-1
TGCGCCAGCAGGCGCGGACTAGCGGGAGAACTCTCTCAAGAGACCCAGTACTTC
CASRRGLAGELSQETQYF
>many|TRBJ2-1|TRBD2|TRBV27
TGTGCCAGCAGTTTGGCGGGAGGCAACTACAATGAGCAGTTCTTC
CASSLAGGNYNEQFF
>-|TRBJ2-2|TRBD1|TRBV7-8
TGTGCCAGCAGCCTCCTGGGACAGCCGAACACCGGGGAGCTGTTTTTT
CASSLLGQPNTGELFF
>-|TRBJ2-7|TRBD1|TRBV6-6
TGTGCCAGCAGTTACACGGGACAGGGGTACGAGCAGTACTTC
CASSYTGQGYEQYF